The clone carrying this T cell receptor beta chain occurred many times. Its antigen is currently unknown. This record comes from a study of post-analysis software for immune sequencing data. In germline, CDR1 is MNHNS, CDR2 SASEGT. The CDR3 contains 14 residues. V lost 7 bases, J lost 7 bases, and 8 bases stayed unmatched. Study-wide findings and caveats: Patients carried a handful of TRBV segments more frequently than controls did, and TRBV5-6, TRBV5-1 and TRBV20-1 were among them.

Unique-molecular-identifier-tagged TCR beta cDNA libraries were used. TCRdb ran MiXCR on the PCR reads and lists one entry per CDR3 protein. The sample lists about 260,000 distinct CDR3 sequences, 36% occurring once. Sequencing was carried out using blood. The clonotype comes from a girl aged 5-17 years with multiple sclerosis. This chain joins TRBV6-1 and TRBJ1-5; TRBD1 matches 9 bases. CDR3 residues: CASMMGQGYQPQHF. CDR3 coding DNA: TGTGCCAGCATGATGGGACAGGGTTACCAGCCCCAGCATTTT.